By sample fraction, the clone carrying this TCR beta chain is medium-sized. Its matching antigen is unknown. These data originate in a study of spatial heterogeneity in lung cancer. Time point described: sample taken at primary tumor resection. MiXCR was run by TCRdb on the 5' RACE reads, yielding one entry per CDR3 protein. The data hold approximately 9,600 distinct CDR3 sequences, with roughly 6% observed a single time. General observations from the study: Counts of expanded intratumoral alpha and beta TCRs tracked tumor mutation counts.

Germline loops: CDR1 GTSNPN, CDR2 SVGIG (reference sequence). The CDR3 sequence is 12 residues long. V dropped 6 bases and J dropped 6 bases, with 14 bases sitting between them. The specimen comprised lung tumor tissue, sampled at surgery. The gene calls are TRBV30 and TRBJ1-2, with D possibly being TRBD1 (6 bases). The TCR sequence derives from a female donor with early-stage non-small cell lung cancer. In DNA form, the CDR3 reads TGTGCCTGCGTTAGGGGGGCAGATGGCTACACCTTC. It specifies CACVRGADGYTF.